This T cell receptor (beta chain) was captured by sequencing in a study of blood T cell repertoires in COVID-19. Study-wide background: Sites in the United States, Italy and Spain provided acute and convalescent COVID-19 samples. T cells, B-cell-depleted T cells, or PBMCs supplied cDNA or gDNA.

Study processing details: Reference gene primers were amplified, and this amplification served to estimate nucleated cell counts. Using immunoSEQ multiplex PCR, the repertoire was profiled, and TCRdb retains in-frame clones only, with some absent. The V and J calls and clone size are taken from that table; D and trimming were inferred from the DNA. The table includes 60,000 or so clones, around 87% detected once. The CDR3 is 13 amino acids. Germline V gene lookup returns CDR1 SGHDT and CDR2 YYEEEE. In regard to this clone: The germline gene is not matched at one end of the junction; a read error may be the cause.

V and J are TRBV5-6 and TRBJ1-3; perhaps TRBD1 as D (6 bases). The specimen sequenced was peripheral blood. The clonotype comes from a man aged 55 to 70 with acute or convalescent COVID-19. The CDR3 nucleotides are TGTGCCAGCAAAAACAGGGCTGGGAACACCATATATTTT. Its protein product is CASKNRAGNTIYF.